This is a list of T cell receptor beta chains from one sample in a study of T cell repertoires in aging, cancer and after chemotherapy. In TCRdb, the multiplex PCR reads were re-called with MiXCR into one record per CDR3 protein. The table includes around 2,000 distinct CDR3 sequences, approximately 15% detected once. Sequenced: blood. The receptors were sampled from a human donor with a solid tumor. Both conserved end residues are part of each CDR3. The order of the fields is V gene, CDR3 protein.

>TRBV6-2/TRBV6-3
CASSKPDRGNGYTF
>TRBV27
CASSVIGTNTEAFF
>TRBV10-3
CAISGTENTEAFF
>TRBV5-4
CASSLMETQYF
>TRBV4-2
CASSQDRGEKLFF
>TRBV7-2
CASSSPGLALHF
>TRBV5-6
CASSPRFTGELFF
>TRBV4-1
CASSQGEGRITEAFF
>TRBV12-3/TRBV12-4
CASSLPADRGTEAFF
>TRBV24-1
CATSQWARPLDEQFF
>TRBV4-2
CASSQEGTGGANVLTF
>TRBV28
CASRRTGGPQETQYF
>TRBV19
CATTGQGAHYYGYTF
>TRBV12-3/TRBV12-4
CASRVRDTSNTEAFF
>TRBV4-2
CASSQGPGQGTYGYTF
>TRBV27
CASSPGQVRETQYF
>TRBV30
CAWSNHKDPSGNTIYF
>TRBV12-3/TRBV12-4
CASSLVRGDGYTF
>TRBV27
CASAGTNYEQYF
>TRBV20-1
CSASLLGTTLGPEQYF
>TRBV25-1
CASSEPYGNTIYF
>TRBV6-6
CAARAAGTYEQYF
>TRBV19
CASSPSRATAYEQYF
>TRBV6-2/TRBV6-3
CASSATENTEAFF
>TRBV12-5
CASGSENEQYF
>TRBV6-5
CASRDWGQGDEKLFF
>TRBV6-2/TRBV6-3
CASTQDRGRNQPQHF
>TRBV6-2/TRBV6-3
CASVIAGKNTGELFF
>TRBV15
CATSRAVGTSTDTQYF
>TRBV30
CAWYQRGAGTGELFF
>TRBV7-9
CASSFLSRDGNTIYF
>TRBV6-2/TRBV6-3
CASRASGGGETQYF
>TRBV19
CASMGTRVVSGNTIYF
>TRBV7-2
CASSSVGSGKNSYNEQFF
>TRBV4-3
CASSQEPSGGSHEQFF
>TRBV30
CAWTREFTEAFF
>TRBV6-5
CASRAGQALDTQYF
>TRBV19
CASSTGYEQYF
>TRBV18
CASSPSEETQYF
>TRBV6-2/TRBV6-3
CASSWTSGSTDTQYF
>TRBV6-2/TRBV6-3
CASSSLAGETYNEQFF
>TRBV18
CASSPMGQLDEQYF
>TRBV6-2/TRBV6-3
CASSSPDAERGSYNEQFF
>TRBV30
CAWSRFSGANVLTF
>TRBV7-4
CARTGTGDADTQYF
>TRBV6-2/TRBV6-3
CASSYRENQPQHF
>TRBV12-3/TRBV12-4
CASRGWDGRTLNYGYTF
>TRBV23-1
CASSQNPNRGAFF
>TRBV5-4
CASAPTGLDTEAFF